This T cell receptor (beta chain) comes out of a study of shared clonotypes between healthy human individuals. Study as a whole: A donor's plate count was three for CD4 naive and three for CD4 memory; CD8 naive had two and CD8 memory one. Findings of the study overall: Limitation of the genetic and exposure-history diversity represented came from the few donors. Estimated richness was generally greater in naive than memory subsets.

Produced via immunoSEQ multiplex PCR; TCRdb's table is partial and in-frame only. The sample lists 800,000 to 950,000 clones, around 96% occurring once. Comment on this clone: The antigen remains unidentified.

CD8 cells regarded as naive lacked CD45RO, were positively chosen for CCR7, and omitted terminally differentiated effector memory CD45RA+ cells. This TCR was recovered from a man aged 30-40 years in good health. The sample was naive CD8+ T cells sorted from blood.

DNA for the CDR3: TGTGCCAGCAGTTTACGTTTGACGGATTCCTACGAGCAGTACTTC. Translating gives CASSLRLTDSYEQYF. This sequence joins TRBV28 and TRBJ2-7; D not certain. The V gene's germline CDR1 is MDHEN and CDR2 SYDVKM. The CDR3 spans 15 residues. V shed 2 bases and J shed 1 base, with 12 bases lying between them. Looking up the rest from reference TRBV28 and TRBJ2-7 gives the full variable domain: DVKVTQSSRYLVKRTGEKVFLECVQDMDHENMFWYRQDPGLGLRLIYFSYDVKMKEKGDIPEGYSVSREKKERFSLILESASTNQTSMYLCASSLRLTDSYEQYFGPGTRLTVT.